Below are 5 T cell receptor beta chains sequenced from a single sample in a study of vaccination and CD4 T cells after COVID-19. Treatment specified: roughly 10-day PBMC culture with coronavirus spike peptide pools or control peptides (ViraFEST assay). These receptors have no known antigen. The study sequenced cultured CD4+ T cell DNA using the Oncomine TCR Beta short-read assay. TCRdb used MiXCR to reprocess the PCR reads, holding one entry per CDR3 protein. Among over 15,000 distinct CDR3 sequences, around 44% were seen once, and the ten largest hold about 7%. The sequencing here drew on CD4+ T cells from blood, cultured in vitro, taken after SARS-CoV-2 vaccination. The receptors were sampled from a human donor who had recovered from COVID-19.

The chain combines TRBV2 with TRBJ1-2; TRBD1 is a possible D gene (6 bases). V was clipped by 4 bases and J by 7 bases, with 13 bases between them. This CDR3 contains 13 residues. Per the germline V gene, CDR1 is SNHLY and CDR2 is FYNNEI. The DNA for the CDR3 is TGTGCCAGCAGTGTTCAGGGGTTGGGTGGCTACACCTTC. Translation gives CASSVQGLGGYTF.

This clonotype came up a few times. J is TRBJ1-6 and V is TRBV6-1; D is undetermined. The ends were cut back, 4 bases at V and 8 bases at J, with 15 bases in the middle. The germline V gene has CDR1 MNHNS and CDR2 SASEGT. The CDR3 runs to 15 residues. CDR3 sequence: CASSAPFVRDSPLHF. The CDR3 DNA reads TGTGCCAGCAGTGCCCCCTTCGTGAGGGATTCACCCCTCCACTTT.

The rearrangement joins TRBV5-4 to TRBJ2-6; D is possibly TRBD1 (6 bases). V was cut by 4 bases and J by 2 bases, with 10 bases left in between. CDR1 is SGHNT, CDR2 YYREEE, per germline (reference sequence). The CDR3 spans 15 residues. CDR3 amino acids: CASSGGPAGANVLTF. CDR3 DNA: TGTGCCAGCAGCGGGGGCCCGGCTGGGGCCAACGTCCTGACTTTC.

The chain has TRBV20-1 and TRBJ2-3; TRBD2 is a possible D gene (5 bases). This CDR3 is 11 amino acids long. Trimming took 5 bases from V and 8 from J, leaving 11 bases between them. The V gene's germline CDR1 is DFQATT and CDR2 SNEGSKA (reference sequence). In DNA form, the CDR3 reads TGCAGTGCTCCGGACTTACTTACGCAGTATTTT. This encodes CSAPDLLTQYF.

The V call is TRBV19, the J call TRBJ1-5; TRBD1 agrees at 7 bases. Trimming cost V 5 bases and J 4 bases; bases outside gene matches: 2. The CDR3 contains 13 residues. Germline CDR1 LNHDA, CDR2 SQIVND (reference sequence). The CDR3, as DNA: TGTGCCAGTAGTGGGACAGAGAATCAGCCCCAGCATTTT. Encoded protein: CASSGTENQPQHF.